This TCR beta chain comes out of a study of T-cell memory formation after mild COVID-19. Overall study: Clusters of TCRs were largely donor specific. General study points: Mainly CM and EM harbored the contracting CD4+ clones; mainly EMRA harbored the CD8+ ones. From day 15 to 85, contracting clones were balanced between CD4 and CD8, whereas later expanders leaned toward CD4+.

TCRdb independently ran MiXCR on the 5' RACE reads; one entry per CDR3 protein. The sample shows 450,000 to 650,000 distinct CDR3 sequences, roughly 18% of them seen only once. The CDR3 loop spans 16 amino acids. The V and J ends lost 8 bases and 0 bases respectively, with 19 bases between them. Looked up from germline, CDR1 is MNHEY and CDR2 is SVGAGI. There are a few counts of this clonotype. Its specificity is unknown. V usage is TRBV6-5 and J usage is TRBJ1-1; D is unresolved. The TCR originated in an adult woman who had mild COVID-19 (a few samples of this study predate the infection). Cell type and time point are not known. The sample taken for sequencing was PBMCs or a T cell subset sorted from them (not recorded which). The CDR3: CASLMGSPGMNTEAFF. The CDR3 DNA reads TGTGCCAGCCTCATGGGGAGTCCTGGGATGAACACTGAAGCTTTCTTT.